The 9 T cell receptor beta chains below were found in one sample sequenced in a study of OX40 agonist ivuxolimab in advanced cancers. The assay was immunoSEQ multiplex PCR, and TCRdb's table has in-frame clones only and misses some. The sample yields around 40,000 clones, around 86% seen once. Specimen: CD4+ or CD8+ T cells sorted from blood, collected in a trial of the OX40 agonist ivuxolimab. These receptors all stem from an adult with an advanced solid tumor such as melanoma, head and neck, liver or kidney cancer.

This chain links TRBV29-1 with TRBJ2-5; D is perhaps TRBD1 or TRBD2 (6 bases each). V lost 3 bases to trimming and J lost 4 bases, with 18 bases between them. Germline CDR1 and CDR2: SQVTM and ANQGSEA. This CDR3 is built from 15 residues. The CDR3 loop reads CSVDGGGVSGETQYF. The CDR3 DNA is TGCAGCGTTGATGGAGGGGGAGTATCGGGAGAGACCCAGTACTTC.

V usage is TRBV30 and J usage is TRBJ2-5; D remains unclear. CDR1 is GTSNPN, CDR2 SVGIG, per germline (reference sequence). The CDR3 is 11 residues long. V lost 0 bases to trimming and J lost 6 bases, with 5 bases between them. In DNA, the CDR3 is TGTGCCTGGAGTGTACTGAAGACCCAGTACTTC. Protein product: CAWSVLKTQYF.

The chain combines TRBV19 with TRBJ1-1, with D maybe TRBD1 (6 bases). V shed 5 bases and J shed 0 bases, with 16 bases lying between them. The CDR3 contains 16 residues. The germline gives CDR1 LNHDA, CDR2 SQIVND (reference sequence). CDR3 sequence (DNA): TGTGCCAGTAGTCGGATGGGGGGCCGTATGAACACTGAAGCTTTCTTT. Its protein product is CASSRMGGRMNTEAFF.

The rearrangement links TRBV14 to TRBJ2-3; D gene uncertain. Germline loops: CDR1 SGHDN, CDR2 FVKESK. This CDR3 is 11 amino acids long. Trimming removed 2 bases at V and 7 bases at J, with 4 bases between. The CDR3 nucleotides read TGTGCCAGCAGCCAAACGTATACGCAGTATTTT. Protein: CASSQTYTQYF.

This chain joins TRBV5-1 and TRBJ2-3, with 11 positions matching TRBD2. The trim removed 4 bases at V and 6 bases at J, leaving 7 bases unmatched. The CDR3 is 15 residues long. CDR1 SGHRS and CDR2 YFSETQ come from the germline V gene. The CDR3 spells CASSPTSGELDTQYF. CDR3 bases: TGCGCCAGCAGCCCGACTAGCGGGGAGCTTGATACGCAGTATTTT.

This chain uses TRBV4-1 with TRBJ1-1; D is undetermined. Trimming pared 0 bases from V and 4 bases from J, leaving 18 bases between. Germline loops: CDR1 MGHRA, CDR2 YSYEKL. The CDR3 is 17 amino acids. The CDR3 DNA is TGCGCCAGCAGCCAAGATGAGGCGTGGCCGTTGCGCACTGAAGCTTTCTTT. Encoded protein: CASSQDEAWPLRTEAFF.

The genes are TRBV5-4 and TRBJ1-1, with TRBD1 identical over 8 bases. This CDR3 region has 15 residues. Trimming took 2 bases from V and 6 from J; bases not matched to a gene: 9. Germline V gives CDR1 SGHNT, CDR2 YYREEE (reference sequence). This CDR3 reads CASSFQGARGAEAFF. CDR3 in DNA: TGTGCCAGCAGCTTTCAGGGGGCACGGGGCGCTGAAGCTTTCTTT. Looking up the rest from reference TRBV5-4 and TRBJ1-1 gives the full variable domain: ETGVTQSPTHLIKTRGQQVTLRCSSQSGHNTVSWYQQALGQGPQFIFQYYREEENGRGNFPPRFSGLQFPNYSSELNVNALELDDSALYLCASSFQGARGAEAFFGQGTRLTVV.

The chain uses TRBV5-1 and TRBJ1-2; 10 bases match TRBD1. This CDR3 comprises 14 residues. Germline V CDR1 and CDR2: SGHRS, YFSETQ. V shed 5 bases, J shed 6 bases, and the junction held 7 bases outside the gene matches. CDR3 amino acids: CASRDPGTGDGYTF. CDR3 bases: TGCGCCAGCAGGGACCCTGGGACAGGGGATGGCTACACCTTC.

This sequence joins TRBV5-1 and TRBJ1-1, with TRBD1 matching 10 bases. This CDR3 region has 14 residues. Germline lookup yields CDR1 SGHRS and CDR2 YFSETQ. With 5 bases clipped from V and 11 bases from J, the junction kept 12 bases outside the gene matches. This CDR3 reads CASRLTGGEEAAFF. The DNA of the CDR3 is TGCGCCAGCAGGCTGACAGGGGGCGAGGAAGCCGCTTTCTTT.